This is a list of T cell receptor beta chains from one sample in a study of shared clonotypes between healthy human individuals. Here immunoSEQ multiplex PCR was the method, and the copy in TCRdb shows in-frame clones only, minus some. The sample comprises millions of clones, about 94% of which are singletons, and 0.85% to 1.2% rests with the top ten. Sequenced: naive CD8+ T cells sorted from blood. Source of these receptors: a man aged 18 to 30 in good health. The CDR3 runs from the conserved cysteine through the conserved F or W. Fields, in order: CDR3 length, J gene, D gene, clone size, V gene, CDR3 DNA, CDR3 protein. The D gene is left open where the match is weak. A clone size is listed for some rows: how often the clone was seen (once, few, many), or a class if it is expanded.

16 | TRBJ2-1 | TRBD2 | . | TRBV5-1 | TGCGCCAGCAGCTCAGGAGCGGGAGAATGGTACTCTGAGCAGTTCTTC | CASSSGAGEWYSEQFF
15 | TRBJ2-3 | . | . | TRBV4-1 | TGCGCCAGCAGCCAAGATGGGGGGAGCACAGATACGCAGTATTTT | CASSQDGGSTDTQYF
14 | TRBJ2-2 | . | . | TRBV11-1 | TGTGCCAGCAGCTTGGCGGGGATCACCGGGGAGCTGTTTTTT | CASSLAGITGELFF
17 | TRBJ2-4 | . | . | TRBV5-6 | TGTGCCAGCAGCTTGGTTGATCTTGGGCAGGATAGTGACATTCAGTACTTC | CASSLVDLGQDSDIQYF
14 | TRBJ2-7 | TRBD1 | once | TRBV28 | TGTGCCAGCAGTTTGACAGGGGACGACTACGAGCAGTACTTC | CASSLTGDDYEQYF
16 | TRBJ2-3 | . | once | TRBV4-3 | TGCGCCAGCAGCACAATACAGGGTTTTGGGACAGATACGCAGTATTTT | CASSTIQGFGTDTQYF
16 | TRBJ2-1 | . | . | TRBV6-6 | TGTGCCAGCAGCCGACTGGGAATAGCGGAGGACAATGAGCAGTTCTTC | CASSRLGIAEDNEQFF
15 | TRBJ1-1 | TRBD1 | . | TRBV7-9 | TGTGCCAGCAGCTTACTGACAGGGCGGAACACTGAAGCTTTCTTT | CASSLLTGRNTEAFF
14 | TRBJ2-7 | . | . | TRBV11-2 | TGTGCCAGCAGCTCCGCCGGGACATATTACGAGCAGTACTTC | CASSSAGTYYEQYF
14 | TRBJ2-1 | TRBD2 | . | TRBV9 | TGTGCCAGCGGATCGGGACTAGCGTACCATGAGCAGTTCTTC | CASGSGLAYHEQFF
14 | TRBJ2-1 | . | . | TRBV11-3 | TGTGCCAGCAGCTTAAGGGGACCCAACAATGAGCAGTTCTTC | CASSLRGPNNEQFF
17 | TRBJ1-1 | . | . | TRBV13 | TGTGCCAGCAGCTACTACAGTTCCCCCGCGATGAACACTGAAGCTTTCTTT | CASSYYSSPAMNTEAFF
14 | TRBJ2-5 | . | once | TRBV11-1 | TGTGCCAGCAGCCCAGGGACACTTCAAGAGACCCAGTACTTC | CASSPGTLQETQYF
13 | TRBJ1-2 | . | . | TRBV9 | TGTGCCAGCAGCGTAGGAGGATTCGATGGCTACACCTTC | CASSVGGFDGYTF
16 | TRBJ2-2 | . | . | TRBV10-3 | TGTGCCATCAGTGACCCGGGACTTGGGGGAACCGGGGAGCTGTTTTTT | CAISDPGLGGTGELFF
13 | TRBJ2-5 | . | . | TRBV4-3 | TGCGCCAGCAGCCAAGATCCGGAAGAGACCCAGTACTTC | CASSQDPEETQYF
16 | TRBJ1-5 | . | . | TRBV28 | TGTGCCAGCAGTTTAGAAGGGAGGTGGGGTGAGGGGCCCCAGCATTTT | CASSLEGRWGEGPQHF